A single sample is the source of the 3 T cell receptor beta chains below, sequenced in a study of blood T cell repertoires in COVID-19. Sequencing used immunoSEQ multiplex PCR; TCRdb keeps in-frame clones, though not all of them. In the table there are some 130,000 clones, around 88% of which are singletons. Input material: peripheral blood. The receptors were sampled from a man in his fifties or sixties with COVID-19, enrolled during active disease.

The chain links TRBV19 to TRBJ2-7; TRBD1 matches at 8 bases. CDR3 length equals 14 residues. Germline V CDR1 and CDR2: LNHDA, SQIVND (reference sequence). V was clipped by 1 base and J by 6 bases; unmatched bases: 5. This CDR3 is CASSIGGQGGEQYF. CDR3 DNA sequence: TGTGCCAGTAGTATAGGAGGACAGGGTGGCGAGCAGTACTTC.

This chain links TRBV9 with TRBJ1-4, with TRBD1 identical over 9 bases. With 1 base clipped from V and 6 bases from J, the junction kept 4 bases outside the gene matches. Germline CDR1 and CDR2: SGDLS and YYNGEE. CDR3 length equals 15 residues. Here the CDR3 DNA reads TGTGCCAGCAGCGTATCCTGGGACAGGGATGAAAAACTGTTTTTT. Translated: CASSVSWDRDEKLFF.

This chain uses TRBV6-5 with TRBJ1-2, with TRBD1 as a possible D gene (6 bases). CDR3 length: 15 amino acids. V lost 5 bases, J lost 0 bases, and 13 bases lay in between. From germline, CDR1 is MNHEY and CDR2 SVGAGI. CDR3 in DNA: TGTGCCAGCAGTCTGGAACAGGGTTCTAACTATGGCTACACCTTC. Encoded protein: CASSLEQGSNYGYTF.